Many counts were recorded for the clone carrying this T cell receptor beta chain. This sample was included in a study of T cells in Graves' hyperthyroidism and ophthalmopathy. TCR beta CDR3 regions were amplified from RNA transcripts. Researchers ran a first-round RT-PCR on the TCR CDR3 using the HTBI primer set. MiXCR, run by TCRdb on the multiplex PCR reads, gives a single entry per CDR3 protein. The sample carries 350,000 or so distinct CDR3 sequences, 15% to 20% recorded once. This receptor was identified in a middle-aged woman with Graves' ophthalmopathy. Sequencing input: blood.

For the CDR3, the DNA is TGTGCCACCAAGACACTCTCTGGGGCCAACGTCCTGACTTTC. Protein product: CATKTLSGANVLTF. The V gene is TRBV27, the J gene TRBJ2-6; no definite D call. Per germline, CDR1 MNHEY and CDR2 SMNVEV (reference sequence). V was trimmed by 10 bases and J by 0 bases, leaving 10 bases between them. The CDR3 has 14 residues.